The rows below give T cell receptor beta chains drawn from one sample of a study of blood T cell repertoires in COVID-19. Data came from immunoSEQ multiplex PCR; TCRdb stores just in-frame clones and leaves some out. The sample comprises about 220,000 clones, about nine tenths of which are singletons, and roughly 3.4% rests with the top ten. Sample: PBMCs or T cells enriched from blood (not recorded which). Source of these receptors: a woman aged 40 to 49 with acute COVID-19. Each CDR3 is given with its conserved first and last residue. A D gene is named only where the DNA matches it firmly. Not every row has a clone size; where given, it reads once, few, many or a size class.

>TRBJ2-1|16|.|TRBD1|TRBV7-9
TGTGCCAGCAGCTCCTACAGGGGGCGAGGATACAATGAGCAGTTCTTC
CASSSYRGRGYNEQFF
>TRBJ1-1|14|.|TRBD1|TRBV7-8
TGTGCCAGCAGCTTAGGGGACAGTTACACTGAAGCTTTCTTT
CASSLGDSYTEAFF
>TRBJ2-2|15|.|.|TRBV5-1
TGCGCCAGCATGGGTCTGGACTCGAACACCGGGGAGCTGTTTTTT
CASMGLDSNTGELFF
>TRBJ1-1|13|.|.|TRBV15
TGTGCCACCAGCAGAGAGAATGAGGAGACAGCTTTCTTT
CATSRENEETAFF
>TRBJ2-1|15|.|.|TRBV4-1
TGCGCCAGCAGCCAAAGGGGGGGGGAACACAATGAGCAGTTCTTC
CASSQRGGEHNEQFF
>TRBJ2-3|15|.|TRBD1|TRBV9
TGTGCCAGCAGCGTAGGGACAGGGGTTGTAGATACGCAGTATTTT
CASSVGTGVVDTQYF
>TRBJ1-1|15|few|TRBD1|TRBV5-1
TGCGCCAGCAGCTGGGCAGGGGGCCAGAACACTGAAGCTTTCTTT
CASSWAGGQNTEAFF
>TRBJ1-5|14|.|.|TRBV6-5
TGTGCCAGCAGAAGGGGAGGGGGGAATCAGCCCCAGCATTTT
CASRRGGGNQPQHF
>TRBJ1-6|13|.|.|TRBV7-2
TGTGCCAGCAGCTTAGTCAATAATTCACCCCTCCACTTT
CASSLVNNSPLHF
>TRBJ1-2|12|.|.|TRBV29-1
TGCAGCGTTAATCTAGGGGTGGTTGGCTACACCTTC
CSVNLGVVGYTF
>TRBJ2-7|14|once|.|TRBV24-1
TGTGCCACCAGTGATTCCACCCCTAGGGGCGAGCAGTACTTC
CATSDSTPRGEQYF
>TRBJ2-5|14|.|TRBD1|TRBV5-8
TGTGCCAGCAGCCCAGGGACAGGGTGGGAGACCCAGTACTTC
CASSPGTGWETQYF
>TRBJ1-2|14|few|.|TRBV3-1/TRBV3-2
TGTGCCAGCAGCCAAGAAAGGGGGACCTATGGCTACACCTTC
CASSQERGTYGYTF
>TRBJ2-4|14|.|.|TRBV7-9
TGTGCCAGCAGTTCGGACAGCCTCGGAAACATTCAGTACTTC
CASSSDSLGNIQYF
>TRBJ2-1|16|.|.|TRBV19
TGTGCCAGTAGTAGATACCAGGGCGGGGACTTTTATGAGCAGTTCTTC
CASSRYQGGDFYEQFF
>TRBJ2-3|16|.|TRBD2|TRBV18
TGTGCCAGCTCACCGACTAGCGGGCACGGCACAGATACGCAGTATTTT
CASSPTSGHGTDTQYF
>TRBJ2-3|16|.|.|TRBV15
TGTGCCACCAGCAGAGACAGGGTAGGGAGCACAGATACGCAGTATTTT
CATSRDRVGSTDTQYF
>TRBJ1-2|11|.|.|TRBV20-1
TGCAGTGCTATTTGGAGGGATGGCTACACCTTC
CSAIWRDGYTF
>TRBJ2-1|16|.|.|TRBV7-2
TGTGCCAGCAGCACGAGCGGGACAATGAATACAGAGGAGCAGTTCTTC
CASSTSGTMNTEEQFF
>TRBJ2-6|19|.|TRBD1|TRBV5-5
TGTGCCAGCAGCTTGGCTAACAGGGGCCCCAGCTCTGGGGCCAACGTCCTGACTTTC
CASSLANRGPSSGANVLTF
>TRBJ2-1|14|.|TRBD2|TRBV10-3
TGTGCCATCAAAAGCGGGGGGTCCTACAATGAGCAGTTCTTC
CAIKSGGSYNEQFF
>TRBJ1-5|13|.|.|TRBV29-1
TGCAGCGTGGCAGGGAATAGCAATCAGCCCCAGCATTTT
CSVAGNSNQPQHF
>TRBJ2-5|15|few|.|TRBV9
TGTGCCAGCAGCGTAGCTCTGACAAATCAAGAGACCCAGTACTTC
CASSVALTNQETQYF
>TRBJ1-2|15|.|.|TRBV7-3
TGTGCCAGCAGCGCCTTAGAGGTTCATAACTATGGCTACACCTTC
CASSALEVHNYGYTF
>TRBJ2-5|11|.|TRBD2|TRBV25-1
TGTGCCAGCAGTGGGGGGGGGACCCAGTACTTC
CASSGGGTQYF
>TRBJ1-6|16|few|TRBD1|TRBV27
TGTGCCAGCAGTCCAAGCGGGGGACAGGGCCGTTCGGCCCTCCACTTT
CASSPSGGQGRSALHF
>TRBJ1-2|14|.|TRBD1|TRBV18
TGTGCCAGCTCACTCGACCGGGACAGGGCTGGCTACACCTTC
CASSLDRDRAGYTF
>TRBJ1-1|17|once|.|TRBV11-3
TGTGCCAGCAGCTTAGCTTATCAGGAAAGATTGAACACTGAAGCTTTCTTT
CASSLAYQERLNTEAFF
>TRBJ2-7|14|.|.|TRBV2
TGTGCCAGCAGCCCGGGTCCTCTTATCCACGAGCAGTACTTC
CASSPGPLIHEQYF
>TRBJ1-5|12|.|.|TRBV29-1
TGCAGCGTTGTAACAGACAATCAGCCCCAGCATTTT
CSVVTDNQPQHF
>TRBJ1-1|14|.|TRBD1|TRBV4-1
TGCGCCAGCAGCTCACAGGGGCTTTACACTGAAGCTTTCTTT
CASSSQGLYTEAFF
>TRBJ2-1|17|.|TRBD2|TRBV3-1/TRBV3-2
TGTGCCAGCAGCCCGCATGGGACTAGCGGGGGGGTTAATGAGCAGTTCTTC
CASSPHGTSGGVNEQFF